Below are 22 T cell receptor beta chains sequenced from a single sample in a study of T-cell memory formation after mild COVID-19. TCRdb re-called the 5' RACE reads through MiXCR, storing one row per CDR3 protein. The sample includes 270,000 or so distinct CDR3 sequences, roughly 17% seen only once; the top ten take 23%. What was sequenced was PBMCs or a T cell subset sorted from them (not recorded which). The receptors here all came from a man aged 18 to 30 who had mild COVID-19 (a few samples of this study predate the infection). Cell type and time point are not known.

This clonotype was observed a handful of times. This chain uses TRBV7-9 with TRBJ2-2; the match to TRBD1 covers 9 bases. This CDR3 region has 19 residues. Germline loops: CDR1 SEHNR, CDR2 FQNEAQ (reference sequence). J lost 6 bases, V lost 5 bases, and 19 bases had no gene match. CDR3 residues: CASSRKLLTGGLGAGELFF. CDR3 bases: TGTGCCAGCAGCCGGAAACTCCTGACAGGGGGGCTTGGAGCCGGGGAGCTGTTTTTT.

This rearrangement joins TRBV2 to TRBJ2-2; no clear D. This CDR3 spans 15 amino acids. Per germline, CDR1 SNHLY and CDR2 FYNNEI. V lost 4 bases, J lost 0 bases, and 9 bases lay in between. The DNA of the CDR3 is TGTGCCAGCAGTGTAAAAGAGCCGAACACCGGGGAGCTGTTTTTT. The encoded protein is CASSVKEPNTGELFF.

The chain joins TRBV7-2 to TRBJ2-3; D uncertain. V was shortened by 7 bases and J by 6 bases, with 14 bases between the two germline ends. CDR3 length: 13 residues. Germline V gene data show CDR1 as SGHTA and CDR2 as FQGNSA. CDR3 amino acids: CASNLNRMDTQYF. CDR3 nucleotides: TGTGCCAGCAACCTAAATCGTATGGATACGCAGTATTTT.

The chain has TRBV20-1 and TRBJ2-3; D gene unclear. Trimming stripped 0 bases from V and 2 bases from J, with 12 bases between. The CDR3 consists of 15 residues. The germline V gene encodes CDR1 DFQATT and CDR2 SNEGSKA (reference sequence). CDR3 DNA: TGCAGTGCTAGAGATCGCGCCCAATACACAGATACGCAGTATTTT. Translated: CSARDRAQYTDTQYF.

Only a few counts were recorded for this clonotype. The chain employs TRBV7-8 and TRBJ1-6; D ambiguous. Trimming pared 6 bases from V and 0 bases from J, leaving 6 bases between. The CDR3 sequence is 14 residues long. The germline V gene has CDR1 SGHVS and CDR2 FQNEAQ. Written as DNA, the CDR3 is TGTGCCAGCAGACTAAGCTCCTATAATTCACCCCTCCACTTT. The encoded protein is CASRLSSYNSPLHF.

This sequence joins TRBV7-2 and TRBJ2-7; D may be TRBD1 (6 bases). Trimming left V 5 bases short and J 3 bases short, with 14 bases between. CDR3 length: 14 amino acids. Germline lookup yields CDR1 SGHTA and CDR2 FQGNSA. The CDR3 DNA follows: TGTGCCAGCAGCCCCCGCAGGGGTTACTACGAGCAGTACTTC. Amino acids: CASSPRRGYYEQYF. Full variable domain (outside the CDR3, taken from reference TRBV7-2 and TRBJ2-7): GAGVSQSPSNKVTEKGKDVELRCDPISGHTALYWYRQSLGQGLEFLIYFQGNSAPDKSGLPSDRFSAERTGGSVSTLTIQRTQQEDSAVYLCASSPRRGYYEQYFGPGTRLTVT.

V gene TRBV12-3 or TRBV12-4 combines with J gene TRBJ1-1; D ambiguous. The CDR3 has 14 residues. Between the trimmed V and J ends, which lost 6 bases and 3 bases, there was a span of 14 bases. The CDR3, as DNA: TGTGCCAGCAGCTCGTTATCAGCCCACACTGAAGCTTTCTTT. Translating gives CASSSLSAHTEAFF.

This clonotype has a count of ten or more. This chain connects TRBV5-1 to TRBJ1-1; 7 bases match TRBD1. Germline V gives CDR1 SGHRS, CDR2 YFSETQ. The V segment lost 0 bases and the J segment 1 base; nucleotides outside the gene matches: 0. CDR3 size: 14 residues. The CDR3 reads CASSLEGANTEAFF. CDR3 nucleotide sequence: TGCGCCAGCAGCTTGGAGGGGGCGAACACTGAAGCTTTCTTT.

The J gene is TRBJ1-5, the V gene TRBV4-3, with TRBD1 identical over 9 bases. The length of the CDR3 is 15 residues. Germline V gene sequence: CDR1 LGHNA, CDR2 YSLEER. The V and J ends lost 3 bases and 1 base, in that order; junction bases with no gene match: 1. CDR3 bases: TGCGCCAGCAGCCAGGGGACAGGGAGCAATCAGCCCCAGCATTTT. Protein sequence: CASSQGTGSNQPQHF.

This chain joins TRBV15 and TRBJ2-5, with 7 bases aligning to TRBD2. Trimming took 4 bases from V and 5 from J; bases not matched to a gene: 1. The CDR3 runs to 12 residues. In germline, CDR1 is LNHNV, CDR2 YYDKDF (reference sequence). For the CDR3, the DNA is TGTGCCACCAGCATGGGAGGGGAGACCCAGTACTTC. As protein: CATSMGGETQYF.

This clonotype was counted a few times. The chain combines TRBV10-2 with TRBJ2-5; 7 nucleotides align to TRBD2. This CDR3 contains 13 residues. The germline CDR1 and CDR2 sequences are WSHSY and SAAADI. Losses at the gene ends were 8 bases for V and 4 bases for J; bases not matched to a gene: 7. The CDR3 spells CASLTSVRETQYF. For the CDR3, the DNA is TGCGCCAGCCTTACTAGCGTGCGAGAGACCCAGTACTTC.

The chain combines TRBV28 with TRBJ1-6, with D possibly TRBD1 on 5 matching bases. V lost 9 bases, J lost 8 bases, and 23 bases lay in between. The CDR3 has 16 residues. CDR1 is MDHEN and CDR2 is SYDVKM in the germline V gene. The CDR3 bases are TGTGCCAGAAGTCCTACATCAGGGTTGAATTATTCACCCCTCCACTTT. Its protein product is CARSPTSGLNYSPLHF.

This clonotype came up a few times. The CDR3 DNA reads TGCGCCAGCGGGGTGTTGCGGAACACTGAAGCTTTCTTT. It is translated as CASGVLRNTEAFF. The gene calls are TRBV5-1 and TRBJ1-1; no firm D call. The CDR3 is 13 amino acids. Germline CDR1 is SGHRS and CDR2 is YFSETQ. Trimming removed 7 bases from V and 1 base from J, with 11 bases in between. Full variable domain (outside the CDR3, taken from reference TRBV5-1 and TRBJ1-1): KAGVTQTPRYLIKTRGQQVTLSCSPISGHRSVSWYQQTPGQGLQFLFEYFSETQRNKGNFPGRFSGRQFSNSRSEMNVSTLELGDSALYLCASGVLRNTEAFFGQGTRLTVV.

V usage is TRBV12-5 and J usage is TRBJ1-1; 7 bases are a match to TRBD1. Germline assignment: CDR1 LGHNT and CDR2 FRNRAP. The CDR3 is made up of 10 amino acids. The trim removed 8 bases at V and 8 bases at J, leaving 2 bases unmatched. The CDR3 protein is CASRDREAFF. The CDR3 DNA reads as TGTGCTAGTAGGGACAGAGAAGCTTTCTTT.

The sample holds many counts of this clonotype. The CDR3 nucleotides are TGTGCCACCAGTGGTCCCACGGGGGGCCCTCGGGGGAATGAGCAGTTCTTC. Protein: CATSGPTGGPRGNEQFF. The chain uses TRBV24-1 and TRBJ2-1, with D maybe TRBD2 (7 bases). The CDR3 runs 17 residues. The V and J ends lost 5 bases and 7 bases respectively, with 23 bases between them. Germline V lookup: CDR1 KGHDR, CDR2 SFDVKD.

This clonotype showed up just a few times. The chain is built from TRBV7-2 and TRBJ1-2; D ambiguous. V was shortened by 5 bases and J by 3 bases, with 10 bases between the two germline ends. This CDR3 contains 13 residues. In germline, CDR1 is SGHTA, CDR2 FQGNSA. This CDR3 is CASSPLGHYGYTF. The CDR3 DNA follows: TGTGCCAGCAGCCCCCTAGGTCACTATGGCTACACCTTC.

DNA of the CDR3: TGTGCCAGCAGTTCCCAGGGAGAGAATGAGCAGTTCTTC. Translated, it gives CASSSQGENEQFF. V usage is TRBV6-2 or TRBV6-3 and J usage is TRBJ2-1; possibly TRBD1 or TRBD2 for D (5 bases each). Between the trimmed V and J ends, which lost 4 bases and 7 bases, there was a span of 11 bases. The germline V gene has CDR1 MNHEY and CDR2 SVGEGT. The CDR3 loop spans 13 amino acids.

This clonotype was recorded a few times. The chain employs TRBV7-9 and TRBJ2-2, with TRBD1 identical over 7 bases. Germline V CDR1 and CDR2: SEHNR, FQNEAQ (reference sequence). The CDR3 spans 16 residues. The V and J ends lost 5 bases and 8 bases, in that order; junction bases with no gene match: 14. The chain's CDR3 is CASSQNSDRMDGELFF. In nucleotides, the CDR3 is TGTGCCAGCAGCCAGAACTCGGACAGGATGGATGGGGAGCTGTTTTTT.

A few counts support this clonotype. Written as DNA, the CDR3 is TGCAGTGCTAGTCATAGCGGGGGGGCCTCAGAGACCCAGTACTTC. This translates into CSASHSGGASETQYF. The V gene is TRBV20-1, the J gene TRBJ2-5, with TRBD2 identical over 11 bases. The V and J ends lost 3 bases and 4 bases, in that order; junction bases with no gene match: 7. CDR3 length: 15 residues. Germline CDR1 and CDR2: DFQATT and SNEGSKA (reference sequence).

V and J are TRBV7-3 and TRBJ2-7, with 7 bases matching TRBD1. V trimming: 5 bases; J trimming: 6 bases; junction bases outside the gene matches: 10. Germline V gene lookup returns CDR1 SGHTA and CDR2 FQGTGA. The CDR3 has 14 residues. CDR3 nucleotide sequence: TGTGCCAGCAGCATACAGGGGCAGGTCTCCGAGCAGTACTTC. Translation: CASSIQGQVSEQYF. The full variable domain, with the rest looked up from reference TRBV7-3 and TRBJ2-7, is GAGVSQTPSNKVTEKGKYVELRCDPISGHTALYWYRQSLGQGPEFLIYFQGTGAADDSGLPNDRFFAVRPEGSVSTLKIQRTERGDSAVYLCASSIQGQVSEQYFGPGTRLTVT.

This clonotype was counted a few times. The gene calls are TRBV7-2 and TRBJ2-7; 11 bases agree with TRBD1. Per the germline V gene, CDR1 is SGHTA and CDR2 is FQGNSA. Trimming cost V 4 bases and J 3 bases; bases outside gene matches: 5. This CDR3 region has 15 residues. CDR3 loop: CASSSGQGDRYEQYV. The CDR3, as DNA: TGTGCCAGCAGCTCGGGACAGGGGGACCGCTACGAGCAGTACGTC.

This clonotype was counted only a few times. V usage is TRBV10-3 and J usage is TRBJ2-4; 8 bases match TRBD1. The CDR3 has 14 residues. The V gene end was trimmed by 3 bases and the J gene end by 7 bases; junction bases not matched to a gene: 5. CDR1 and CDR2 (germline): ENHRY, SYGVKD. The CDR3 nucleotides are TGTGCCATCAGTGATAACAGGGGGTCCAACATTCAGTACTTC. Translating gives CAISDNRGSNIQYF.